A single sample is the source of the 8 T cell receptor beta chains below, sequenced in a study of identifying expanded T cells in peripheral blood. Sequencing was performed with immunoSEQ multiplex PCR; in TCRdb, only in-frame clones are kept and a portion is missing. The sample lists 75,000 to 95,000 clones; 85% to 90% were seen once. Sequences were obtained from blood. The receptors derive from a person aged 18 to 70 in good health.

CDR3 amino acids: CASSTWDRGNTEAFF. In DNA, the CDR3 is TGTGCCAGCAGCACCTGGGACAGGGGGAACACTGAAGCTTTCTTT. J is TRBJ1-1 and V is TRBV7-9, with TRBD1 identical over 10 bases. The V and J ends lost 5 bases and 1 base, in that order; junction bases with no gene match: 4. This CDR3 has 15 amino acids. CDR1 is SEHNR, CDR2 FQNEAQ, per germline (reference sequence).

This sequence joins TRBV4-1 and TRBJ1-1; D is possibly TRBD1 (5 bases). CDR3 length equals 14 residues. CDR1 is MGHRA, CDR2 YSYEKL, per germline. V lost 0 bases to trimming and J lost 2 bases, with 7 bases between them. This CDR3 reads CASSQEGVNTEAFF. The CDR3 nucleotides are TGCGCCAGCAGCCAAGAGGGGGTTAACACTGAAGCTTTCTTT.

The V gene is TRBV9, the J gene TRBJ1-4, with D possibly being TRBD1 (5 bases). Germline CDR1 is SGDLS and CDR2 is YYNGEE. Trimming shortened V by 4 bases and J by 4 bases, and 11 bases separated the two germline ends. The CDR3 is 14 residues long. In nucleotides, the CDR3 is TGTGCCAGCAGCCGGGACGGAGATAATGAAAAACTGTTTTTT. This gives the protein CASSRDGDNEKLFF.

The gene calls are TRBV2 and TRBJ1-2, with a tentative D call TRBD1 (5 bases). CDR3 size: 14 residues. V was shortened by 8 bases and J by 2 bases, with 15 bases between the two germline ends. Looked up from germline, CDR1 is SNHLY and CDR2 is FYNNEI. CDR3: CASYRQRENYGYTF. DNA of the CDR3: TGTGCCAGCTATAGACAGAGAGAAAACTATGGCTACACCTTC.

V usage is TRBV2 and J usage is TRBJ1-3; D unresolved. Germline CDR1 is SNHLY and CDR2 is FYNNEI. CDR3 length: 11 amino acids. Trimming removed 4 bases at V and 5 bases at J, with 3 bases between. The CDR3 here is CASSVRNTIYF. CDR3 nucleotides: TGTGCCAGCAGTGTTAGAAACACCATATATTTT. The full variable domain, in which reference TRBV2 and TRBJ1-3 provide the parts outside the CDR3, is EPEVTQTPSHQVTQMGQEVILRCVPISNHLYFYWYRQILGQKVEFLVSFYNNEISEKSEIFDDQFSVERPDGSNFTLKIRSTKLEDSAMYFCASSVRNTIYFGEGSWLTVV.

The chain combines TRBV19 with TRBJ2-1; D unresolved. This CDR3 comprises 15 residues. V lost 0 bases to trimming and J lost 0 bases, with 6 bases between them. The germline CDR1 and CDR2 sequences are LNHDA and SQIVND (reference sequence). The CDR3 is CASSIELRSYNEQFF. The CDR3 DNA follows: TGTGCCAGTAGTATAGAGCTTCGCTCCTACAATGAGCAGTTCTTC. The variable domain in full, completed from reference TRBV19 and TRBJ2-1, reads DGGITQSPKYLFRKEGQNVTLSCEQNLNHDAMYWYRQDPGQGLRLIYYSQIVNDFQKGDIAEGYSVSREKKESFPLTVTSAQKNPTAFYLCASSIELRSYNEQFFGPGTRLTVL.

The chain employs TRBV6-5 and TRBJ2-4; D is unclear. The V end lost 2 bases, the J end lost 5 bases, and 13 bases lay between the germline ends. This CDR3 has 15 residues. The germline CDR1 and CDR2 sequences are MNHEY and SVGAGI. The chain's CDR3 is CASSYAPGLENIQYF. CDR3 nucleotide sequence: TGTGCCAGCAGTTACGCCCCGGGTCTGGAAAACATTCAGTACTTC.

The CDR3 sequence: CASSWDRDSAYGYTF. The DNA of the CDR3 is TGTGCCAGCAGTTGGGACAGGGACTCCGCTTATGGCTACACCTTC. The chain joins TRBV6-5 to TRBJ1-2, with 9 nucleotides matching TRBD1. This CDR3 contains 15 residues. V trimming: 4 bases; J trimming: 5 bases; junction bases outside the gene matches: 8. CDR1 is MNHEY, CDR2 SVGAGI, per germline.